A selection of T cell receptor beta chains follows, all from one sample in a study of blood T cells in healthy people across ages. TCRdb passed the 5' RACE reads through MiXCR, listing each CDR3 protein once. The sample lists around 1.7 million distinct CDR3 sequences, 25% to 30% seen once, with over 7% in the top ten. Material: blood. The receptors were sampled from a woman aged 25 to 45 in good health. Each CDR3 is given with its conserved first and last residue. Each record gives: J gene, V gene, clone size, D gene, CDR3 DNA, CDR3 protein. A D gene is named only where the DNA matches it firmly. Clone size is given for some rows only: seen once, a few or many times, or a class if the clone is expanded.

j_call: TRBJ1-2; v_call: TRBV6-6; clone_size: few; d_call: TRBD1; cdr3_nt: TGTGCCAGCAGTTATCGGCCTGGACAGGGGGCTTATGGCTACACCTTC; cdr3_aa: CASSYRPGQGAYGYTF
j_call: TRBJ2-3; v_call: TRBV5-1; clone_size: .; d_call: .; cdr3_nt: TGCGCCAGCAGCTTGGGGACAGCCAGGCTCACAGATACGCAGTATTTT; cdr3_aa: CASSLGTARLTDTQYF
j_call: TRBJ2-7; v_call: TRBV7-7; clone_size: many; d_call: .; cdr3_nt: TGTGCCAGCAGCTTATACGAGGGCTCCTCCTACGAGCAGTACTTC; cdr3_aa: CASSLYEGSSYEQYF
j_call: TRBJ2-5; v_call: TRBV10-3; clone_size: many; d_call: .; cdr3_nt: TGTGCCATCGGGGGACGCTTACTTCAAGAGACCCAGTACTTC; cdr3_aa: CAIGGRLLQETQYF
j_call: TRBJ2-1; v_call: TRBV6-2/TRBV6-3; clone_size: .; d_call: TRBD2; cdr3_nt: TGTGCCACCCTACTGGGGACTAGCGGGCTCTCCTACTATGAGCAGTTCTTC; cdr3_aa: CATLLGTSGLSYYEQFF
j_call: TRBJ2-3; v_call: TRBV29-1; clone_size: many; d_call: .; cdr3_nt: TGCAGCGTCGGACTGGGATCGGTAGATACGCAGTATTTT; cdr3_aa: CSVGLGSVDTQYF
j_call: TRBJ2-7; v_call: TRBV7-2; clone_size: many; d_call: TRBD2; cdr3_nt: TGTGCCAGCAGCTTACGGTCGGGTAGCGGGATCACCGAGCAGTACTTC; cdr3_aa: CASSLRSGSGITEQYF
j_call: TRBJ2-5; v_call: TRBV29-1; clone_size: few; d_call: .; cdr3_nt: TGCAGCGCCGAGGGAGTTGCGGAAGAGACCCAGTACTTC; cdr3_aa: CSAEGVAEETQYF
j_call: TRBJ1-1; v_call: TRBV5-1; clone_size: few; d_call: TRBD1; cdr3_nt: TGCGCCAGCAGCCTACTACAGGGGGAGAGCACTGAAGCTTTCTTT; cdr3_aa: CASSLLQGESTEAFF
j_call: TRBJ1-1; v_call: TRBV12-3/TRBV12-4; clone_size: .; d_call: .; cdr3_nt: TGTGCCAGCAGTCCCCGGGCCTACACTGAAGCTTTCTTT; cdr3_aa: CASSPRAYTEAFF
j_call: TRBJ1-1; v_call: TRBV4-3; clone_size: .; d_call: TRBD1; cdr3_nt: TGCGCCAGCAGCATGCGGGACAGAGTAAACACTGAAGCTTTCTTT; cdr3_aa: CASSMRDRVNTEAFF
j_call: TRBJ1-2; v_call: TRBV3-1; clone_size: few; d_call: .; cdr3_nt: TGTGCCAGCAGCCAAGACCCATCGGTATTTGGCTACACCTTC; cdr3_aa: CASSQDPSVFGYTF
j_call: TRBJ2-2; v_call: TRBV28; clone_size: .; d_call: TRBD2; cdr3_nt: TGTGCCGGCCAGGCTAGCGGGAGACCCACCGGGGAGCTGTTTTTT; cdr3_aa: CAGQASGRPTGELFF
j_call: TRBJ2-1; v_call: TRBV6-5; clone_size: many; d_call: .; cdr3_nt: TGTGCCAGCAGTTACTCCTTAGGGGGAATCCGAAATGAGCAGTTCTTC; cdr3_aa: CASSYSLGGIRNEQFF
j_call: TRBJ1-1; v_call: TRBV14; clone_size: .; d_call: .; cdr3_nt: TGTGCCAGCAGTGGATTCGGGGAGATATGGACTGAAGCTTTCTTT; cdr3_aa: CASSGFGEIWTEAFF
j_call: TRBJ2-3; v_call: TRBV20-1; clone_size: few; d_call: .; cdr3_nt: TGCAGTGCTAGAGATATCGTCCGGGGGCCTGCAGATACGCAGTATTTT; cdr3_aa: CSARDIVRGPADTQYF
j_call: TRBJ1-4; v_call: TRBV7-9; clone_size: .; d_call: .; cdr3_nt: TGTGCCAGCAGCTTAGGGAGGGGAGTTTCAACTAATGAAAAACTGTTTTTT; cdr3_aa: CASSLGRGVSTNEKLFF
j_call: TRBJ2-1; v_call: TRBV9; clone_size: .; d_call: TRBD2; cdr3_nt: TGTGCCAGCAGCCCGGGGGGGACTAGCCTCAATGAGCAGTTCTTC; cdr3_aa: CASSPGGTSLNEQFF
j_call: TRBJ2-4; v_call: TRBV2; clone_size: many; d_call: .; cdr3_nt: TGTGCCAGCAGTGAGGGAGGGGGGACCATTCAGTACTTC; cdr3_aa: CASSEGGGTIQYF
j_call: TRBJ1-1; v_call: TRBV10-3; clone_size: few; d_call: TRBD1; cdr3_nt: TGTGCCATCAGTTCGACAGGGGGTAGTGCTGAAGCTTTCTTT; cdr3_aa: CAISSTGGSAEAFF
j_call: TRBJ2-3; v_call: TRBV20-1; clone_size: many; d_call: .; cdr3_nt: TGCAGTGCCACCTCCGGTCCCACAGATACGCAGTATTTT; cdr3_aa: CSATSGPTDTQYF
j_call: TRBJ2-3; v_call: TRBV29-1; clone_size: .; d_call: TRBD2; cdr3_nt: TGCAGCGTTGGGGGACTAGCGGGAGCTTGGAGGAGCACAGATACGCAGTATTTT; cdr3_aa: CSVGGLAGAWRSTDTQYF
j_call: TRBJ1-5; v_call: TRBV10-3; clone_size: .; d_call: .; cdr3_nt: TGTGCCATCAGTTCTGGGTTCAATCAGCCCCAGCATTTT; cdr3_aa: CAISSGFNQPQHF
j_call: TRBJ2-1; v_call: TRBV6-6; clone_size: once; d_call: TRBD1; cdr3_nt: TGTGCCGGCAGTTATCAGGGGGCTAATGAGCAGTTCTTC; cdr3_aa: CAGSYQGANEQFF
j_call: TRBJ1-2; v_call: TRBV6-1; clone_size: few; d_call: .; cdr3_nt: TGTGCCAGCAGTGAGTTCCCATCCACTGGCTACACCTTC; cdr3_aa: CASSEFPSTGYTF
j_call: TRBJ2-1; v_call: TRBV20-1; clone_size: few; d_call: TRBD2; cdr3_nt: TGCAGTGCAAACCCCGGGAGGGGGGTTGGGTGGAGTGAGCAGTTCTTC; cdr3_aa: CSANPGRGVGWSEQFF
j_call: TRBJ2-1; v_call: TRBV20-1; clone_size: few; d_call: .; cdr3_nt: TGCAGTGCTAGAGCGCTAGCGACTTACAATGAGCAGTTCTTC; cdr3_aa: CSARALATYNEQFF
j_call: TRBJ2-2; v_call: TRBV5-6; clone_size: .; d_call: .; cdr3_nt: TGTGCCAGCAGTTTCGAGCAGGGGACCGGGGAGCTGTTTTTT; cdr3_aa: CASSFEQGTGELFF
j_call: TRBJ2-5; v_call: TRBV7-2; clone_size: .; d_call: .; cdr3_nt: TGTGCCAGCAGCTCCCCGGGACCAGCAATGGAGACCCAGTACTTC; cdr3_aa: CASSSPGPAMETQYF
j_call: TRBJ2-7; v_call: TRBV15; clone_size: .; d_call: TRBD2; cdr3_nt: TGTGCCACCAGCACGAGGACTAGCGGGCACAACGAGCAGTACTTC; cdr3_aa: CATSTRTSGHNEQYF
j_call: TRBJ2-5; v_call: TRBV20-1; clone_size: few; d_call: TRBD2; cdr3_nt: TGCAGTGCTAGAGTACTCCGACTAGCGCAAGAGACCCAGTACTTC; cdr3_aa: CSARVLRLAQETQYF
j_call: TRBJ1-5; v_call: TRBV7-6; clone_size: .; d_call: TRBD1; cdr3_nt: TGTGCCAGCAGCCAGACGACAGGGGCGCAGAGGCAGCCCCAGCATTTT; cdr3_aa: CASSQTTGAQRQPQHF
j_call: TRBJ2-7; v_call: TRBV9; clone_size: many; d_call: .; cdr3_nt: TGTGCCAGCAGCGTAGCTACAGGCTCCGGCTACGAGCAGTACTTC; cdr3_aa: CASSVATGSGYEQYF
j_call: TRBJ1-1; v_call: TRBV14; clone_size: .; d_call: .; cdr3_nt: TGTGCCAGCAGCCAACTGGAAAACGCTGAAGCTTTCTTT; cdr3_aa: CASSQLENAEAFF
j_call: TRBJ2-5; v_call: TRBV5-1; clone_size: many; d_call: .; cdr3_nt: TGCGCCAGCAGCCTTGGGACGAATATGGGGGAGACCCAGTACTTC; cdr3_aa: CASSLGTNMGETQYF
j_call: TRBJ1-5; v_call: TRBV20-1; clone_size: few; d_call: .; cdr3_nt: TGCAGTGCTAGAAGACAGATCAATCAGCCCCAGCATTTT; cdr3_aa: CSARRQINQPQHF
j_call: TRBJ2-7; v_call: TRBV28; clone_size: many; d_call: TRBD2; cdr3_nt: TGTGCCAGCAGATGGGGGGGGAACTACGAGCAGTACTTC; cdr3_aa: CASRWGGNYEQYF
j_call: TRBJ2-1; v_call: TRBV15; clone_size: .; d_call: .; cdr3_nt: TGTGCCACCAGCAGGGGCCTCGCCTCGAATGAGCAGTTCTTC; cdr3_aa: CATSRGLASNEQFF
j_call: TRBJ2-6; v_call: TRBV14; clone_size: many; d_call: .; cdr3_nt: TGTGCCAGCAGCCAAGCTATCTCTGGGGCCAACGTCCTGACTTTC; cdr3_aa: CASSQAISGANVLTF
j_call: TRBJ1-2; v_call: TRBV6-1; clone_size: few; d_call: .; cdr3_nt: TGTGCCAGCAGGGTACAGGCGCACTATGGCTACACCTTC; cdr3_aa: CASRVQAHYGYTF
j_call: TRBJ2-5; v_call: TRBV4-1; clone_size: few; d_call: .; cdr3_nt: TGCGCCAGCAGCCAAGATCACGGGCAGAGGGGTGGGGTGGAGCAGTACTTC; cdr3_aa: CASSQDHGQRGGVEQYF
j_call: TRBJ2-1; v_call: TRBV2; clone_size: .; d_call: .; cdr3_nt: TGTGCCAGCAGTGTAAAGAGGGGGGGTGAGCAGTTCTTC; cdr3_aa: CASSVKRGGEQFF
j_call: TRBJ1-5; v_call: TRBV19; clone_size: .; d_call: .; cdr3_nt: TGTGCCGGTAGTCGTGGCAATCAGCCCCAGCATTTT; cdr3_aa: CAGSRGNQPQHF
j_call: TRBJ2-7; v_call: TRBV5-1; clone_size: few; d_call: .; cdr3_nt: TGCGCCAGCAGCCTGACGGTAACGAGCTCCTACGAGCAGTACTTC; cdr3_aa: CASSLTVTSSYEQYF
j_call: TRBJ2-1; v_call: TRBV4-3; clone_size: .; d_call: TRBD2; cdr3_nt: TGCGCCAGCAGCCCGGCCCCCCAGCGGGGCGCCCGAGGTGAGCAGTTCTTC; cdr3_aa: CASSPAPQRGARGEQFF
j_call: TRBJ2-7; v_call: TRBV2; clone_size: .; d_call: TRBD1; cdr3_nt: TGTGCCAGCTCCGAGGACAGGGCTTACTACGAGCAGTACTTC; cdr3_aa: CASSEDRAYYEQYF
j_call: TRBJ1-5; v_call: TRBV10-3; clone_size: .; d_call: .; cdr3_nt: TGTGCCATCAGTGATCGCAGGGATCAGCCCCAGCATTTT; cdr3_aa: CAISDRRDQPQHF
j_call: TRBJ2-1; v_call: TRBV28; clone_size: few; d_call: .; cdr3_nt: TGTGCCAGCAGAAGGACCTATGAGCAGTTCTTC; cdr3_aa: CASRRTYEQFF
j_call: TRBJ2-1; v_call: TRBV12-5; clone_size: .; d_call: .; cdr3_nt: TGTGCTAGTGGCTTGGTACAGGGTTCGGGTGAGCAGTTCTTC; cdr3_aa: CASGLVQGSGEQFF
j_call: TRBJ1-1; v_call: TRBV6-5; clone_size: .; d_call: .; cdr3_nt: TGTGCCAGCAGTTACTCGCGGCAGGGCCACATGAGGGCTTTCTTT; cdr3_aa: CASSYSRQGHMRAFF
j_call: TRBJ2-5; v_call: TRBV7-2; clone_size: many; d_call: TRBD1; cdr3_nt: TGTGCCAGCAGTCTGACAGGGGGAGAGACCCAGTACTTC; cdr3_aa: CASSLTGGETQYF
j_call: TRBJ1-6; v_call: TRBV3-1; clone_size: few; d_call: .; cdr3_nt: TGTGCCAGCAGCCAAGTACAGGGCGATTCACCCCTCCACTTT; cdr3_aa: CASSQVQGDSPLHF